Listed here are 9 T cell receptor beta chains from one sample, sequenced in a study of blood T cell repertoires in COVID-19. Assay used: immunoSEQ multiplex PCR; TCRdb lists only in-frame clones, some missing. In the table there are about 400,000 clones, about nine tenths of which are singletons. Specimen: peripheral blood. The receptors stem from a woman in her twenties or thirties with active or convalescent COVID-19.

The rearrangement uses TRBV7-2 and TRBJ1-6; a weak D match, TRBD1 (5 bases). Germline V gives CDR1 SGHTA, CDR2 FQGNSA. This CDR3 region has 15 residues. Trimming stripped 0 bases from V and 7 bases from J, with 10 bases between. The CDR3 DNA sequence: TGTGCCAGCAGCTTAGCGCGGGGGGGGAATTCACCCCTCCACTTT. This sequence encodes CASSLARGGNSPLHF.

The chain uses TRBV7-9 and TRBJ2-7; a possible D gene is TRBD1 (6 bases). Germline V gene data show CDR1 as SEHNR and CDR2 as FQNEAQ (reference sequence). Between the trimmed V and J ends, which lost 3 bases and 4 bases, there was a span of 10 bases. The CDR3 extends over 13 amino acids. The CDR3 here is CASSFRTDYEQYF. CDR3 DNA sequence: TGTGCCAGCAGCTTTAGGACAGATTACGAGCAGTACTTC.

The chain joins TRBV6-5 to TRBJ1-5; D possibly corresponds to TRBD1 (6 bases). The CDR3 consists of 13 residues. The V gene's germline CDR1 is MNHEY and CDR2 SVGAGI. Between the trimmed V and J ends, which lost 10 bases and 4 bases, there was a span of 14 bases. CDR3 sequence: CATRRGGNQPQHF. The CDR3 DNA reads as TGTGCCACCCGGAGAGGGGGAAATCAGCCCCAGCATTTT.

J is TRBJ2-5 and V is TRBV10-1; D not resolved. Germline V gene lookup returns CDR1 WNHNN and CDR2 SYGVQD (reference sequence). The CDR3 is made up of 13 amino acids. V was pared by 5 bases and J by 5 bases, with 12 bases between. This CDR3 reads CASSKELEETQYF. As DNA, the CDR3 is TGCGCCAGCAGTAAAGAGCTAGAGGAGACCCAGTACTTC.

This clone was recorded once. This sequence joins TRBV5-6 and TRBJ1-1; 10 bases fit TRBD1. V was clipped by 4 bases and J by 8 bases; unmatched bases: 2. CDR3 length: 12 amino acids. The germline V gene has CDR1 SGHDT and CDR2 YYEEEE. CDR3 nucleotide sequence: TGTGCCAGCAGCGGGGACAGGGGAGAAGCTTTCTTT. This translates into CASSGDRGEAFF.

The chain employs TRBV6-6 and TRBJ2-1; a possible D gene is TRBD1 (5 bases). Germline V CDR1 and CDR2: MNHNY, SVGAGI (reference sequence). This CDR3 spans 16 amino acids. Trimming left V 5 bases short and J 6 bases short, with 20 bases between. CDR3 sequence (DNA): TGTGCCAGCAGTAAGACGGACAATAACGTCCCCAATGAGCAGTTCTTC. This translates into CASSKTDNNVPNEQFF.

CDR3 DNA sequence: TGTGCCAGCAGTTTAGCACAGGGGGGGCCTAGTGAAAAACTGTTTTTT. Its translation is CASSLAQGGPSEKLFF. The gene calls are TRBV27 and TRBJ1-4, with TRBD1 matching 8 bases. CDR3 size: 16 residues. With 2 bases clipped from V and 7 bases from J, the junction kept 9 bases outside the gene matches. CDR1 MNHEY and CDR2 SMNVEV come from the germline V gene (reference sequence).

This clone has just one count. The J gene is TRBJ1-2, the V gene TRBV29-1; TRBD1 agrees at 8 bases. The CDR3 extends over 11 amino acids. The germline gives CDR1 SQVTM, CDR2 ANQGSEA. V trimming: 7 bases; J trimming: 2 bases; junction bases outside the gene matches: 0. The CDR3 region is CSGQGNYGYTF. The CDR3 nucleotides are TGCAGCGGACAGGGGAACTATGGCTACACCTTC.

The sample holds a few counts of this clone. The chain recombines TRBV7-2 with TRBJ2-1; no clear D gene. The V gene lost 3 bases and the J gene lost 1 base, with 4 bases spanning the gap. This CDR3 region has 13 residues. The germline V gene has CDR1 SGHTA and CDR2 FQGNSA. The CDR3 DNA is TGTGCCAGCAGCTTGAGTTCCTACAATGAGCAGTTCTTC. Translating it yields CASSLSSYNEQFF.